This TCR beta chain came from a study of blood T cell repertoires in COVID-19. Study details: The United States, Italy and Spain supplied acute and convalescent COVID-19 samples. Sources were T cells, B-cell-depleted T cells, or PBMCs; the material itself was cDNA or gDNA.

The CDR3 extends over 15 amino acids. Trimming took 6 bases from V and 7 from J, leaving 18 bases between them. Germline values: CDR1 SNHLY, CDR2 FYNNEI. Libraries were prepared by immunoSEQ multiplex PCR; TCRdb keeps only in-frame clonotypes and omits some of them. The data show around 92,000 clones, more than 75% seen once. Sequencing input: peripheral blood. The sequence came from a human donor in a cohort sampled during active COVID-19. The chain is built from TRBV2 and TRBJ1-4; the D is unclear. CDR3 protein: CASSQTTARGEKLFF. DNA of the CDR3: TGTGCCAGCAGCCAAACGACGGCCCGGGGTGAAAAACTGTTTTTT. Full variable domain (missing parts from reference TRBV2 and TRBJ1-4): EPEVTQTPSHQVTQMGQEVILRCVPISNHLYFYWYRQILGQKVEFLVSFYNNEISEKSEIFDDQFSVERPDGSNFTLKIRSTKLEDSAMYFCASSQTTARGEKLFFGSGTQLSVL.